The 27 T cell receptor beta chains below were found in one sample sequenced in a study of CD4 T cells in relation to SARS-CoV-2 and coronaviruses. The antigens these receptors bind are not known. The data were produced by immunoSEQ multiplex PCR, yet TCRdb's version contains in-frame clones alone and is incomplete. The table lists some 35,000 clones, around 82% of them singletons, with roughly 4.7% in the top ten. The sample comprised naive CD4+ T cells from PBMCs, cultured in vitro. Indicated subset: naive CD4+ T cells isolated by negative enrichment. These receptors were taken from an adult with COVID-19.

This clone has a handful of counts. This chain joins TRBV9 and TRBJ2-7; 9 bases are shared with TRBD2. Germline assignment: CDR1 SGDLS and CDR2 YYNGEE. The CDR3 length is 14 residues. V dropped 2 bases and J dropped 5; count of bases not matched to a gene: 5. As DNA, the CDR3 is TGTGCCAGCAGCGTTAGCGGGAGCGACCACGAGCAGTACTTC. Translation gives CASSVSGSDHEQYF.

CDR3 nucleotide sequence: TGTGCCAGCAGCTGGCATCGACTAGCGCTATTCTATGAGCAGTTCTTC. Its protein is CASSWHRLALFYEQFF. This rearrangement joins TRBV7-9 to TRBJ2-1; 8 nucleotides line up with TRBD2. V shed 4 bases and J 8 bases; nucleotides not matched to a gene: 13. Germline V gene lookup returns CDR1 SEHNR and CDR2 FQNEAQ (reference sequence). The CDR3 is 16 amino acids.

The CDR3 spells CASSLGPGSTEAFF. As DNA, the CDR3 is TGTGCCAGCAGCTTAGGCCCCGGGAGTACTGAAGCTTTCTTT. The chain is built from TRBV7-8 and TRBJ1-1; no reliable D call. V was shortened by 1 base and J by 5 bases, with 11 bases between the two germline ends. This CDR3 comprises 14 residues. Germline assignment: CDR1 SGHVS and CDR2 FQNEAQ.

The sample holds a few counts of this clone. The chain has TRBV4-2 and TRBJ1-4; D gene uncertain. The CDR3 runs to 14 residues. With 8 bases removed from V and 0 bases from J, the gap between germline ends came to 10 bases. Per germline, CDR1 LGHNA and CDR2 YNFKEQ. The CDR3, as DNA: TGTGCCAGCCGGAGAAGTGCAACTAATGAAAAACTGTTTTTT. Its translation is CASRRSATNEKLFF.

This chain connects TRBV28 to TRBJ1-2, with a possible D match to TRBD1 (6 bases). The CDR3 extends over 12 amino acids. Deletions cut 4 bases from V and 5 bases from J, with 8 bases between. Germline CDR1 and CDR2: MDHEN and SYDVKM. The CDR3 DNA reads TGTGCCAGCAGTTGGACAGTGTATGGCTACACCTTC. Its protein is CASSWTVYGYTF.

This clone was counted a single time. V usage is TRBV20-1 and J usage is TRBJ2-1; 9 bases are shared with TRBD2. Trimming cost V 3 bases and J 1 base; bases outside gene matches: 7. The CDR3 totals 16 residues. Per germline, CDR1 DFQATT and CDR2 SNEGSKA (reference sequence). This CDR3 reads CSASVREGLSYNEQFF. The CDR3 DNA reads TGCAGTGCTAGTGTGCGGGAGGGCCTTTCCTACAATGAGCAGTTCTTC.

V is TRBV30 and J is TRBJ2-3; TRBD1 might be the D (6 bases). The CDR3 consists of 14 residues. Trimming shortened V by 5 bases and J by 4 bases, and 16 bases separated the two germline ends. Germline-derived CDR1 and CDR2 are GTSNPN and SVGIG (reference sequence). The CDR3 sequence is CAWATARGADTQYF. The DNA for the CDR3 is TGTGCCTGGGCGACAGCCAGGGGCGCAGATACGCAGTATTTT.

This clone came up a few times. The V and J genes are TRBV7-3 and TRBJ1-2; 8 positions agree with TRBD1. The CDR3 extends over 13 amino acids. V shed 4 bases, J shed 5 bases, and the junction held 3 bases outside the gene matches. Looked up from germline, CDR1 is SGHTA and CDR2 is FQGTGA. CDR3 DNA: TGTGCCAGCAGCTCCGGACAGGGTTATGGCTACACCTTC. Translating gives CASSSGQGYGYTF.

The chain links TRBV19 to TRBJ2-7; 8 bases are shared with TRBD1. Germline CDR1 reads LNHDA; CDR2 reads SQIVND (reference sequence). The ends lost 8 bases at V and 2 bases at J; junction bases unmatched: 5. The CDR3 covers 13 residues. This CDR3 is CASLDRATYEQYF. The CDR3 region has the DNA TGTGCCAGTTTGGACAGGGCGACCTACGAGCAGTACTTC.

This chain links TRBV10-3 with TRBJ2-5; D remains ambiguous. Trimming pared 4 bases from V and 0 bases from J, leaving 9 bases between. The germline V gene encodes CDR1 ENHRY and CDR2 SYGVKD. The CDR3 has 14 amino acids. The CDR3 is CAISGARNQETQYF. CDR3 nucleotides: TGTGCCATCAGTGGTGCTAGAAACCAAGAGACCCAGTACTTC.

The chain combines TRBV4-1 with TRBJ1-1; D unresolved. The germline V gene has CDR1 MGHRA and CDR2 YSYEKL. CDR3 length: 14 residues. Trimming pared 2 bases from V and 1 base from J, leaving 8 bases between. CDR3 in amino acids: CASSQPNRNTEAFF. The CDR3 DNA is TGCGCCAGCAGCCAACCGAATCGGAACACTGAAGCTTTCTTT.

The chain combines TRBV12-3 or TRBV12-4 with TRBJ2-7, with a weak D call TRBD2 (6 bases). With 6 bases removed from V and 2 bases from J, the gap between germline ends came to 11 bases. CDR3 length: 13 residues. CDR3 nucleotide sequence: TGTGCCAGCAGGTGGGGAGGAACCTACGAGCAGTACTTC. Its translation is CASRWGGTYEQYF.

V is TRBV28 and J is TRBJ2-3; TRBD1 agrees at 8 bases. CDR1 and CDR2 from the germline V gene are MDHEN and SYDVKM. V dropped 4 bases and J dropped 3; count of bases not matched to a gene: 3. The CDR3 contains 14 residues. The DNA for the CDR3 is TGTGCCAGCAGTTCCGGACAGGGAACAGATACGCAGTATTTT. Residues: CASSSGQGTDTQYF.

In the case of this clone: An end of the junction does not agree with germline; a read error may underlie this. The chain links TRBV27 to TRBJ2-3; 8 nucleotides agree with TRBD2. The CDR3 runs 12 residues. Germline loops: CDR1 MNHEY, CDR2 SMNVEV (reference sequence). The CDR3 is CASSPREAPLHF. CDR3 DNA: TGTGCCAGCAGCCCGCGGGAGGCGCCCCTCCATTTT.

The chain carries TRBV6-6 and TRBJ1-1, with 7 bases fitting TRBD1. The germline gives CDR1 MNHNY, CDR2 SVGAGI (reference sequence). J gave up 4 bases and V 10 bases, and 6 bases lay outside the gene matches. The CDR3 is 12 residues long. In DNA, the CDR3 is TGTGCCACATCAGACAGGGCCACTGAAGCTTTCTTT. It translates to CATSDRATEAFF.

The gene calls are TRBV7-8 and TRBJ2-7; TRBD2 is a possible D gene (5 bases). The CDR3 covers 15 residues. Trimming removed 1 base at V and 2 bases at J, with 12 bases between. Germline assignment: CDR1 SGHVS and CDR2 FQNEAQ. The CDR3 spells CASSLESGIAYEQYF. CDR3 nucleotide sequence: TGTGCCAGCAGCTTAGAGTCCGGGATCGCCTACGAGCAGTACTTC.

The chain's CDR3 is CASSHLAGRAGANEQFF. CDR3 nucleotide sequence: TGTGCCAGCAGCCATCTAGCGGGGAGGGCCGGGGCAAATGAGCAGTTCTTC. The V gene is TRBV3-1 (or the pseudogene TRBV3-2), the J gene TRBJ2-1; 9 bases match TRBD2. Per germline, CDR1 LGHDT and CDR2 YNNKEL (reference sequence). Unmatched junction bases numbered 13, after V lost 3 bases and J lost 7 bases. This CDR3 region has 17 residues.

V and J are TRBV10-3 and TRBJ2-3, with TRBD2 as a possible D gene (5 bases). This CDR3 spans 13 amino acids. Looked up from germline, CDR1 is ENHRY and CDR2 is SYGVKD. The ends were cut back, 11 bases at V and 3 bases at J, with 15 bases in the middle. The CDR3 coding sequence is TGTGCCGGTCGGGGTGATTTGACAGATACGCAGTATTTT. It translates to CAGRGDLTDTQYF.

V and J are TRBV9 and TRBJ2-1; D is tentatively TRBD1 or TRBD2 (5 bases each). The CDR3 is 16 residues long. The ends were cut back, 0 bases at V and 8 bases at J, with 18 bases in the middle. CDR1 is SGDLS, CDR2 YYNGEE, per germline. The CDR3 region has the DNA TGTGCCAGCAGCGTAGGAACATCGGGACCCTTGGATGAGCAGTTCTTC. This encodes CASSVGTSGPLDEQFF.

The V call is TRBV30, the J call TRBJ1-6; D unresolved. The V gene lost 3 bases and the J gene lost 7 bases, with 22 bases spanning the gap. This CDR3 spans 17 amino acids. Germline V gene sequence: CDR1 GTSNPN, CDR2 SVGIG (reference sequence). CDR3 nucleotides: TGTGCCTGGAGCTTCGGACCGGGAGGACCGCGGAATTCACCCCTCCACTTT. Translated, it gives CAWSFGPGGPRNSPLHF.

The V and J genes are TRBV4-2 and TRBJ1-2; D possibly corresponds to TRBD1 (5 bases). The CDR3 has 15 residues. Deletions cut 0 bases from V and 2 bases from J, with 10 bases between. The germline V gene encodes CDR1 LGHNA and CDR2 YNFKEQ. In nucleotides, the CDR3 is TGTGCCAGCAGCCAAGATTTAGGGGCGAACTATGGCTACACCTTC. Its protein product is CASSQDLGANYGYTF.

The chain is built from TRBV9 and TRBJ2-7, with TRBD1 identical over 12 bases. Germline lookup yields CDR1 SGDLS and CDR2 YYNGEE. V lost 3 bases, J lost 7 bases, and 8 bases stayed unmatched. The CDR3 runs 15 residues. The CDR3 is CASSAGQGASGEQYF. CDR3 DNA: TGTGCCAGCAGCGCGGGACAGGGGGCAAGTGGAGAGCAGTACTTC.

The V and J genes are TRBV28 and TRBJ1-1; D not resolved. CDR3 length: 15 residues. Germline CDR1 reads MDHEN; CDR2 reads SYDVKM. Trimming removed 5 bases at V and 1 base at J, with 14 bases between. This CDR3 is CASSPSGGRNTEAFF. The CDR3, as DNA: TGTGCCAGCAGTCCGAGCGGAGGCAGGAACACTGAAGCTTTCTTT.

The chain has TRBV6-5 and TRBJ1-1; no clear D. CDR3 length equals 15 residues. Germline V lookup: CDR1 MNHEY, CDR2 SVGAGI. V was cut by 0 bases and J by 2 bases, with 10 bases left in between. This chain's CDR3 is CASSYSYVGNTEAFF. The CDR3 DNA is TGTGCCAGCAGTTACTCGTATGTGGGAAACACTGAAGCTTTCTTT.

The chain employs TRBV7-6 and TRBJ2-1; 7 nucleotides match TRBD2. The CDR3 totals 15 residues. Per the germline V gene, CDR1 is SGHVS and CDR2 is FNYEAQ. V lost 5 bases to trimming and J lost 5 bases; unmatched junction nucleotides: 9. The CDR3 region is CASSQRLARDNEQFF. The CDR3 nucleotides read TGTGCCAGCAGCCAGAGACTAGCAAGAGACAATGAGCAGTTCTTC.

This clone was recorded only once. The V call is TRBV28, the J call TRBJ1-2; D ambiguous. CDR1 is MDHEN and CDR2 is SYDVKM in the germline V gene. The CDR3 sequence is 15 residues long. V shed 1 base and J shed 5 bases, with 14 bases lying between them. CDR3 in DNA: TGTGCCAGCAGTTTATCAGGAATAGTACCGTATGGCTACACCTTC. Translated: CASSLSGIVPYGYTF.

The CDR3 is CACEGPGRYEKLFF. CDR3 DNA: TGTGCCTGCGAAGGGCCAGGACGTTATGAAAAACTGTTTTTT. V usage is TRBV30 and J usage is TRBJ1-4, with no clear D. V was cut by 6 bases and J by 6 bases, with 17 bases left in between. Germline lookup yields CDR1 GTSNPN and CDR2 SVGIG (reference sequence). The CDR3 sequence is 14 residues long. Full variable domain (remainder filled in from reference TRBV30 and TRBJ1-4): SQTIHQWPATLVQPVGSPLSLECTVEGTSNPNLYWYRQAAGRGLQLLFYSVGIGQISSEVPQNLSASRPQDRQFILSSKKLLLSDSGFYLCACEGPGRYEKLFFGSGTQLSVL.